This T cell receptor (beta chain) was observed in a study of CXCR3-negative and CXCR3-positive naive CD8 T cells. In the study overall: Roughly 140 million TRB reads were obtained in total, which works out to about 1.5 +/- 0.3 million per library. General study findings and limits: A higher hydrophobicity marked the TRB CDR3s of CXCR3-positive naive cells versus CXCR3-negative naive cells. Memory CD8+ T cell repertoires were far less diverse than both naive subsets.

The CDR3 spans 15 residues. CDR1 and CDR2 (germline): MDHEN, SYDVKM. The libraries of TRB cDNA were prepared using 5' RACE with UMI labels. TCRdb processed the 5' RACE reads again and assigns one entry to each CDR3 protein, with no DNA. This repertoire comprises approximately 120,000 distinct CDR3 sequences; its ten largest clones make up approximately 0.4%. Of note for this clonotype: Its antigen is still unknown.

The sequenced sample was naive CXCR3+ CD8+ T cells from blood. As for subset: CD45RO-CCR7+CD27+CD95- naive CD8+ T cells expressing CXCR3 (TNR3+). J is TRBJ2-1 and V is TRBV28; TCRdb indicates TRBD2, and absent DNA this call remains unverified. This TCR came from a human donor in good health. Some clones in this sample may be carry-over from other donors' samples. This CDR3 reads CASRLLAGLFDEQFF.